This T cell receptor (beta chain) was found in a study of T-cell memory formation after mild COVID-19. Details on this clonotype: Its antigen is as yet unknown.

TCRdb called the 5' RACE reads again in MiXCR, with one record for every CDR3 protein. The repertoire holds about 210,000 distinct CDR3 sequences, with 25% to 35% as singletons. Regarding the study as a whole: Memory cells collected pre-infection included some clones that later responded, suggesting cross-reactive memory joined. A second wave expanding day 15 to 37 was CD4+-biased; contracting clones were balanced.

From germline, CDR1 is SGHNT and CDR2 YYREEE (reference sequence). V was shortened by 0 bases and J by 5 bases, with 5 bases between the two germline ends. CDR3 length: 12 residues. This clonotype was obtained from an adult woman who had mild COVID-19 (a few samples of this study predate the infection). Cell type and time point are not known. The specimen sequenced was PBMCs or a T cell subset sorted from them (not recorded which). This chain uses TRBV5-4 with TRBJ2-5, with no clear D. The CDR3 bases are TGTGCCAGCAGCTTGGGCTACGAGACCCAGTACTTC. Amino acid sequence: CASSLGYETQYF.